This T cell receptor (beta chain) was observed in a study of blood T cell repertoires in COVID-19 (dated by TCRdb to 2020 to 2022). Broadly, across the study: Samples from collaborators originated in the United States, Italy and Spain and spanned both the acute and convalescent phases of COVID-19. The prospective study material was composed of cDNA or gDNA derived from T cells, B-cell-depleted T cells, or PBMCs. The samples were drawn from two sources: the first 160 participants of the ongoing ImmuneRACE study, and some 1,300 subjects contributed by 6 global collaborators. Subjects who had been exposed to COVID-19, were actively infected with it, or had recovered from it provided the deeply sampled blood TCRbeta repertoires that made up the dataset. A freely available public database, intended as a resource for researchers studying the immune response to SARS-CoV-2, is where the repertoires were released. The sample metadata nearly always contained a de-identified subject ID, COVID-19 status, age in years and sex. HLA class I and class II types, where available, came from metadata supplied by the sample provider rather than from assay-based typing.

The immunoSEQ Assay, a bias-controlled multiplex PCR, was used to amplify TCRbeta CDR3 regions from genomic DNA. The original pipeline was this. Nucleated cell counts per sample were estimated from amplification of reference gene primers within the assay. Sequence reads were collapsed and filtered to measure the absolute abundance of every unique TCRbeta CDR3 rearrangement. For each sample, productive Simpson clonality was calculated as the square root of Simpson's diversity index across productive rearrangements. This immuneACCESS table, as held by TCRdb, lists in-frame sequences with V and J called but not all clones. Of the missing ones, under half trace to an unresolved V gene in checked studies; the others have no known cause. The V and J calls and clone size were taken over from that table, and D and trimming were inferred from the DNA. The sample table shows more than 65,000 clones, and roughly 80% are seen once. The ten largest clones represent 16% of the sample.

From a lookup of the germline V gene, CDR1 and CDR2 are MRHNA and SNTAGT. Reading from cysteine to phenylalanine, the CDR3 counts 18 amino acids. This entry keeps only the CDR3 DNA: 54 bases, framed from base 1. Trimming takes 6 bases off V and 1 base off J; junction bases not matched to a gene: 11. Note on this clone: Its specific antigen is unknown. Qualities for individual bases were not recorded, and no much larger clone is one base off.

What the authors observed across the whole study: Clinical and demographic metadata were provided uncurated, with the amount varying by source and participant.

Whole blood was collected in K2EDTA tubes by collaborating institutions according to the institutions' own protocols. For TCRbeta analysis, collaborators shipped samples in one of three forms: frozen whole blood, isolated PBMCs, or DNA extracted from either of those sample types. The sequence joins TRBV6-4 to TRBJ2-6; 8 central bases correspond to TRBD1. The sample taken for sequencing was peripheral blood. The clonotype was recovered from a man aged 55-75 years with acute or convalescent COVID-19. The CDR3 has the sequence CASRGAGGYVSGANVLTF. The nucleotide sequence reads TGTGCCAGCAGAGGGGCAGGGGGCTATGTTTCTGGGGCCAACGTCCTGACTTTC.